This T cell receptor beta chain was identified during a study of T cell responses to AZD1222 COVID-19 vaccine. Whole-study findings and limits: In a largely white British group with more females than males, clonal diversity was possibly underestimated.

Worth noting for this clone: The antigen is unknown.

Using immunoSEQ multiplex PCR, the repertoire was profiled, and TCRdb retains in-frame clones only, with some absent. This table holds more than 100,000 clones, roughly 88% found once. Germline V gene sequence: CDR1 SGHRS, CDR2 YFSETQ. This CDR3 is built from 14 residues. V gave up 0 bases and J gave up 4 bases, with 7 bases separating them. The chain joins TRBV5-1 to TRBJ1-4; D unresolved. The TCR was taken from an adult in good health. Specimen: peripheral blood, collected on day 0 of AZD1222 vaccination. CDR3 amino acids: CASSLGRINEKLFF. The CDR3 DNA sequence: TGCGCCAGCAGCTTGGGACGGATTAATGAAAAACTGTTTTTT.